The 8 T cell receptor beta chains below come from one sample, sequenced in a study of blood T cell repertoires in COVID-19. Only in-frame clones appear in the TCRdb table, and some are missing; sequencing was by immunoSEQ multiplex PCR. The sample shows 400,000 to 450,000 clones, around nine tenths of them seen only once. Sequenced sample: peripheral blood. Every receptor here comes from a woman in her thirties or forties with COVID-19, enrolled during active disease.

CDR3 residues: CASSRGRDIYGYTF. CDR3 DNA sequence: TGTGCCAGCAGCAGGGGGCGAGACATCTATGGCTACACCTTC. The gene calls are TRBV6-6 and TRBJ1-2; TRBD1 matches at 8 bases. There are 14 residues in the CDR3. Germline V gene lookup returns CDR1 MNHNY and CDR2 SVGAGI (reference sequence). The V and J ends lost 6 bases and 4 bases, in that order; junction bases with no gene match: 7.

The CDR3 DNA reads TGCGCCAGCAGCTTGAGAGGACAGGGGTTAATTGAGCAGTTCTTC. Translating it yields CASSLRGQGLIEQFF. The rearrangement links TRBV5-1 to TRBJ2-1; the match to TRBD1 covers 9 bases. There are 15 residues in the CDR3. Unmatched junction bases numbered 8, after V lost 1 base and J lost 9 bases. CDR1 SGHRS and CDR2 YFSETQ come from the germline V gene. Filled out from reference TRBV5-1 and TRBJ2-1, the complete variable domain reads KAGVTQTPRYLIKTRGQQVTLSCSPISGHRSVSWYQQTPGQGLQFLFEYFSETQRNKGNFPGRFSGRQFSNSRSEMNVSTLELGDSALYLCASSLRGQGLIEQFFGPGTRLTVL.

This clone was found once. CDR3 amino acids: CATREGNYNEQFF. The CDR3 DNA reads TGTGCCACTCGGGAAGGGAACTACAATGAGCAGTTCTTC. The chain carries TRBV6-5 and TRBJ2-1; possible D gene TRBD2, 5 bases. Between the trimmed V and J ends, which lost 10 bases and 3 bases, there was a span of 13 bases. Germline-derived CDR1 and CDR2 are MNHEY and SVGAGI. This CDR3 has 13 amino acids.

The chain carries TRBV18 and TRBJ2-1, with TRBD1 matching 7 bases. In germline, CDR1 is KGHSH, CDR2 LQKENI. The trim removed 0 bases at V and 9 bases at J, leaving 14 bases unmatched. CDR3 length: 17 amino acids. CDR3 nucleotides: TGTGCCAGCTCACCACCTACGTCGACAGGGAGTGAGCGTGAGCAGTTCTTC. This sequence encodes CASSPPTSTGSEREQFF.

V and J are TRBV19 and TRBJ2-7; TRBD1 agrees at 7 bases. Germline CDR1 LNHDA, CDR2 SQIVND (reference sequence). V shed 6 bases and J 1 base; nucleotides not matched to a gene: 12. CDR3 length: 16 residues. This CDR3 is CASRTTRQGPSYEQYF. CDR3 bases: TGTGCCAGTAGAACAACCCGACAGGGACCATCCTACGAGCAGTACTTC.

This chain joins TRBV19 and TRBJ2-7, with D maybe TRBD2 (6 bases). Trimming removed 2 bases from V and 4 bases from J, with 15 bases in between. Germline-derived CDR1 and CDR2 are LNHDA and SQIVND (reference sequence). The CDR3 is made up of 15 amino acids. This chain's CDR3 is CASSISQEGLYEQYF. The CDR3 coding sequence is TGTGCCAGTAGTATATCCCAGGAGGGACTTTACGAGCAGTACTTC.

The chain joins TRBV20-1 to TRBJ2-7; TRBD2 is a possible D gene (6 bases). CDR3 length: 14 residues. V gave up 3 bases and J gave up 3 bases, with 15 bases separating them. The V gene's germline CDR1 is DFQATT and CDR2 SNEGSKA (reference sequence). In DNA, the CDR3 is TGCAGTGCTAGTTTAGGAGGGGTGATCTACGAGCAGTACTTC. Protein: CSASLGGVIYEQYF.

V usage is TRBV12-3 or TRBV12-4 and J usage is TRBJ1-1; possibly TRBD1 for D (6 bases). V dropped 3 bases and J dropped 4 bases, with 9 bases sitting between them. The CDR3 extends over 13 amino acids. The CDR3 sequence is CASSFGGRTEAFF. CDR3 in DNA: TGTGCCAGCAGTTTTGGGGGCCGCACTGAAGCTTTCTTT.